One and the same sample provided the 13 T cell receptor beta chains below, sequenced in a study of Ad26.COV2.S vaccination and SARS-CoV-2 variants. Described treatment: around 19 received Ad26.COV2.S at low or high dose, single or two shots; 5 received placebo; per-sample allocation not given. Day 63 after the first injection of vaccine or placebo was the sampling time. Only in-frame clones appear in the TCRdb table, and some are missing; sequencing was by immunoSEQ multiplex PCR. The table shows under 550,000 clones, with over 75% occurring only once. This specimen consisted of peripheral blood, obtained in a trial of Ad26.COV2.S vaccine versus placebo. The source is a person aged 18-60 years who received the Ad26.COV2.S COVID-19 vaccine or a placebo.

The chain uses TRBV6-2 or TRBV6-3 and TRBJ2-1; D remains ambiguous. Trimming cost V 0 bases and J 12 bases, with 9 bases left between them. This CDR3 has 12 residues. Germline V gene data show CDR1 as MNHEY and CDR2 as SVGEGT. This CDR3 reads CASSYSAWMQFF. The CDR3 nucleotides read TGTGCCAGCAGTTACTCCGCTTGGATGCAGTTCTTC.

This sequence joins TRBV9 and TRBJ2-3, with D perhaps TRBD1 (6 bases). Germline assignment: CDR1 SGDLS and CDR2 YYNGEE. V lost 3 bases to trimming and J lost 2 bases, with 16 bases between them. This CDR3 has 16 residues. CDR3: CASSGGLRQVTDTQYF. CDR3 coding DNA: TGTGCCAGCAGCGGTGGGCTACGACAGGTCACAGATACGCAGTATTTT.

The CDR3 is CSGRQAVNTEAFF. CDR3 sequence (DNA): TGCAGCGGACGACAGGCCGTGAACACTGAAGCTTTCTTT. The chain couples TRBV29-1 to TRBJ1-1; tentative D call: TRBD1 (6 bases). Germline V lookup: CDR1 SQVTM, CDR2 ANQGSEA. The CDR3 consists of 13 residues. V was trimmed by 7 bases and J by 0 bases, leaving 12 bases between them.

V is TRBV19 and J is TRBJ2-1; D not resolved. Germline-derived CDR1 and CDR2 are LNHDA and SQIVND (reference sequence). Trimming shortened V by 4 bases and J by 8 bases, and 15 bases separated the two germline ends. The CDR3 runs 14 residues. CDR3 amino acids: CASSTGKAADEQFF. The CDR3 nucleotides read TGTGCCAGTAGTACGGGCAAGGCCGCGGATGAGCAGTTCTTC.

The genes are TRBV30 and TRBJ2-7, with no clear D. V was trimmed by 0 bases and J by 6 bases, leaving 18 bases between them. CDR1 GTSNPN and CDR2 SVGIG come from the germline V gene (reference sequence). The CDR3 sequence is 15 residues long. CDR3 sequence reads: CAWSVALGRVSEQYF. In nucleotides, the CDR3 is TGTGCCTGGAGTGTAGCCTTGGGAAGAGTCAGCGAGCAGTACTTC.

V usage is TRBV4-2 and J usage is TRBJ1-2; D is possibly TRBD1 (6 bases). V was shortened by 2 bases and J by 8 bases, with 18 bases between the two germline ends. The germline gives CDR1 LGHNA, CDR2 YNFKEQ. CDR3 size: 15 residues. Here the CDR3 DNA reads TGTGCCAGCAGCCAACCCAGCCGGGGGCTGGAGGGCTACACCTTC. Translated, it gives CASSQPSRGLEGYTF.

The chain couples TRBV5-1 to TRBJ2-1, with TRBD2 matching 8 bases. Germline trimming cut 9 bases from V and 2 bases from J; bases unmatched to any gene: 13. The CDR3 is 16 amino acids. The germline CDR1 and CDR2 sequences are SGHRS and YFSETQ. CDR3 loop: CATRGGGATAYNEQFF. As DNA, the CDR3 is TGCGCCACCCGGGGGGGAGGAGCGACGGCCTACAATGAGCAGTTCTTC.

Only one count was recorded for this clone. CDR3 region: CASSESGSSGELFF. For the CDR3, the DNA is TGCGCCAGCAGTGAGTCAGGGAGCTCCGGGGAGCTGTTTTTT. The chain links TRBV10-1 to TRBJ2-2; D might be TRBD2 (5 bases). The germline V and J ends were trimmed by 0 bases and 6 bases, with 8 bases remaining between them. This CDR3 has 14 residues. The germline gives CDR1 WNHNN, CDR2 SYGVQD (reference sequence).

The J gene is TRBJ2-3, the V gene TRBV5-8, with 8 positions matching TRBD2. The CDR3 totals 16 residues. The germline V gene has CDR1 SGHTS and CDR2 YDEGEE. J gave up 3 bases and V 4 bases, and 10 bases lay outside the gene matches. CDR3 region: CASSPGRAVGTDTQYF. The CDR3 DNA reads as TGTGCCAGCAGCCCCGGGAGGGCGGTGGGAACAGATACGCAGTATTTT.

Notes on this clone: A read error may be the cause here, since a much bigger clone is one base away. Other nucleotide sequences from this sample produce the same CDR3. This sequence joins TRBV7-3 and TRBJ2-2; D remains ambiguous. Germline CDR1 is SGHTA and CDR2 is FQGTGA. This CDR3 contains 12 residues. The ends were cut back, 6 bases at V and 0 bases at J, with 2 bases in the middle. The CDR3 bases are TGTGCCAGCAGTTCGAACACCGGGGAGCTGTTTTTT. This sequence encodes CASSSNTGELFF.

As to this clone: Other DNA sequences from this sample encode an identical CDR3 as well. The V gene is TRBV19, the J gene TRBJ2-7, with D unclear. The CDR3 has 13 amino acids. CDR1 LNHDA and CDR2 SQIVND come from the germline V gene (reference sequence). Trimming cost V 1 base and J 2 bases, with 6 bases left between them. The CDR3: CASSIGTAYEQYF. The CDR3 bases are TGTGCCAGTAGTATAGGCACCGCCTACGAGCAGTACTTC.

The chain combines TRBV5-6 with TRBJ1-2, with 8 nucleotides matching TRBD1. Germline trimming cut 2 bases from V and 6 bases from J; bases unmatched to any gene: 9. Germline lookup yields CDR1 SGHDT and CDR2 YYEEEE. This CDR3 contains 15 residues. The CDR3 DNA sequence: TGTGCCAGCAGCTTCGGACAGGGCGGATACCATGGCTACACCTTC. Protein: CASSFGQGGYHGYTF. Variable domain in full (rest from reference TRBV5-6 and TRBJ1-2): DAGVTQSPTHLIKTRGQQVTLRCSPKSGHDTVSWYQQALGQGPQFIFQYYEEEERQRGNFPDRFSGHQFPNYSSELNVNALLLGDSALYLCASSFGQGGYHGYTFGSGTRLTVV.

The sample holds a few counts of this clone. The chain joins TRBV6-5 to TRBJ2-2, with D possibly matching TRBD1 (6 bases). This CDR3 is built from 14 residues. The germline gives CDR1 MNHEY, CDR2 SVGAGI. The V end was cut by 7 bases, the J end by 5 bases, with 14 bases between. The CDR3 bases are TGTGCCAGCAATGCAGGGGCAGATACCGGGGAGCTGTTTTTT. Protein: CASNAGADTGELFF.